This TCR beta chain was retrieved from a study of identical twins (dated by TCRdb to 2015 to 2016). Study-wide context: To test whether fetal clonotypes persist, the study used deep sequencing on TCR alpha and beta repertoires from monozygotic twins, unrelated adults of various ages, and cord blood. To rule out contamination, replicate twin experiments were performed at different times with different library preparation protocols. Overall results and qualifications from the work: Out-of-frame TCR alpha sharing in monozygotic twins was systematically underestimated by recombination models, whereas sharing between unrelated individuals was in agreement with the recombination models. Fewer insertions were carried by abundant cord blood beta clonotypes, a similar but weaker trend appeared in young adult naive repertoires, and no such trend appeared in memory repertoires. Compared with coincidental sharing between unrelated individuals, an excess of low generation-probability sequences was observed among out-of-frame TCR alpha sequences shared between twins. Zero-insertion analyses could be partly confounded by invariant T cells such as MAIT and iNKT, although diverse VJ usage argued against such confounding for most clonotypes. The excess sharing between twins in beta out-of-frame sequences was weaker because fewer shared sequences reduced the signal-to-noise ratio. Because the same donors could not be followed over many years, the conclusions depended on cross-sectional statistical analysis.

Libraries were built with 5' RACE. TCRdb names Illumina HiSeq 2000 as the instrument used. A universal primer binding site was added through template switching, and the final cDNA carried a unique molecular identifier so that TCR cDNA molecules could be counted accurately. First-strand cDNA for TCR alpha and beta chains was synthesized from specific primers in the conserved constant-segment region. To control for contamination, each cDNA library was double barcoded with a SMART-Mk sample barcode plus Illumina barcodes. TruSeq adapter sequences along with Illumina sample barcodes were introduced in two successive PCR steps. The Illumina HiSeq platform was used with custom primers to sequence TCR alpha and beta cDNA libraries. On the authors' methods: Unique molecular identifiers were extracted from raw reads with MiGEC, and CDR3 positions were determined with MiXCR. For each individual, recombination models were inferred using an EM algorithm with the repgenHMM and IGoR tools. Shared clonotypes were analyzed with the tcR package in R, and sharing was normalized by the product of cloneset sizes. Out-of-frame nonproductive sequences were analyzed to study raw recombination free of thymic and clonal selection effects. TCRdb reran the public reads through fastp at Q25 and MiXCR, keeping productive beta chains. Identical CDR3 proteins give one entry, which carries the most common genes and DNA. For this entry, the V and J calls and clone size follow TCRdb and not the study's own pipeline. The sample profile shows roughly 1.6 million distinct CDR3 sequences; around 29% of them were found once. Around 0.25% of the sample is held by the ten biggest clonotypes.

Every donor was a healthy Caucasian. V and J are trimmed by 0 bases and 4 bases, and the gene matches miss 9 bases of the junction. Inclusive of the bounding cysteine and phenylalanine, the CDR3 is 17 residues long. Only the CDR3 DNA is retained, 51 bases long and in frame from the first base. The germline V gene specifies LGHNA as CDR1 and YNFKEQ as CDR2. Of note for this clonotype: Which antigen it targets is not known. Base-call qualities are not available, and no considerably larger clone is one nucleotide away.

The TCR was taken from a newborn girl in good health. This chain is built from TRBV4-2 and TRBJ1-2; TRBD1 aligns with 9 central bases. Sequencing input: cord blood. CDR3 region: CASSQDRDRVSVYGYTF. Read as DNA, the sequence is TGTGCCAGCAGCCAAGATAGGGACAGGGTATCGGTCTATGGCTACACCTTC.